A single sample gave rise to the 27 T cell receptor beta chains below, sequenced in a study of spatial heterogeneity in lung cancer (dated by TCRdb to between 2018 and 2021). The method was 5' RACE. Instrument on record: NextSeq 500. The public reads were run again by TCRdb, first through fastp at Q25 and then through MiXCR, and only productive beta chains were kept. Each CDR3 protein appears once, grouped with its most common genes and DNA. In all, the sample holds some 46,000 distinct CDR3 sequences, and about 11% of those were seen once. Clones ranked in the top ten supply over 30% of the sample. The sample's time point, from its label and the paper: blood at routine non-recurrence follow-up after resection. The input for sequencing was PBMCs, taken at follow-up. These TCRs come from a male donor with early-stage non-small cell lung cancer.

As regards this clonotype: A much more abundant neighbour one base away suggests this may be a read error. The chain joins TRBV5-5 to TRBJ2-7; 7 nucleotides align to TRBD1. This CDR3 has 14 residues. Germline CDR1 reads SGHKS; CDR2 reads YYEKEE (reference sequence). The CDR3 sequence is CASSAGTDPYKQYF. CDR3 sequence (DNA): TGTGCCAGCAGCGCCGGGACAGACCCCTACAAGCAGTACTTC.

This clonotype was picked up many times. This sequence joins TRBV18 and TRBJ1-1; a weak D match, TRBD1 (5 bases). This CDR3 spans 15 amino acids. Between the trimmed V and J ends, which lost 3 bases and 1 base, there was a span of 12 bases. Germline-derived CDR1 and CDR2 are KGHSH and LQKENI. CDR3 DNA: TGTGCCAGCTCACCGAGGGGACGGCCGAACACTGAAGCTTTCTTT. Protein sequence: CASSPRGRPNTEAFF.

V usage is TRBV20-1 and J usage is TRBJ2-7; weak D call: TRBD2 (6 bases). Germline V gene data show CDR1 as DFQATT and CDR2 as SNEGSKA (reference sequence). The V and J ends lost 5 bases and 0 bases respectively, with 14 bases between them. There are 14 residues in the CDR3. The DNA of the CDR3 is TGCAGTGCTCCGGGACTCCCAGGCTCCTACGAGCAGTACTTC. Translation: CSAPGLPGSYEQYF.

This clonotype was counted ten times or more. The rearrangement links TRBV28 to TRBJ1-2, with 9 bases aligning to TRBD1. Germline V CDR1 and CDR2: MDHEN, SYDVKM. V lost 5 bases, J lost 8 bases, and 9 bases stayed unmatched. The CDR3 length is 14 residues. This CDR3 is CASSLRTGADGYTF. CDR3 nucleotides: TGTGCCAGCAGTCTTCGGACAGGGGCTGACGGCTACACCTTC.

This clonotype was observed many times. The chain recombines TRBV20-1 with TRBJ2-7, with 7 bases identical to TRBD2. After removal of 3 bases from V and 5 bases from J, the junction contained 13 bases not matched to a gene. This CDR3 region has 15 residues. Germline CDR1 and CDR2: DFQATT and SNEGSKA (reference sequence). The CDR3 sequence: CSARGSGQGQDEQYF. The CDR3 coding sequence is TGCAGTGCTAGGGGTAGCGGGCAAGGCCAAGACGAGCAGTACTTC.

CDR3 protein: CAWRAQVSYEQYF. The CDR3 DNA follows: TGTGCCTGGAGAGCCCAGGTTTCCTACGAGCAGTACTTC. This chain connects TRBV30 to TRBJ2-7; D not resolved. The CDR3 is made up of 13 amino acids. With 3 bases removed from V and 1 base from J, the gap between germline ends came to 10 bases. From germline, CDR1 is GTSNPN and CDR2 SVGIG (reference sequence). Drawing the rest from reference TRBV30 and TRBJ2-7, the complete variable domain is SQTIHQWPATLVQPVGSPLSLECTVEGTSNPNLYWYRQAAGRGLQLLFYSVGIGQISSEVPQNLSASRPQDRQFILSSKKLLLSDSGFYLCAWRAQVSYEQYFGPGTRLTVT.

At least ten counts were recorded for this clonotype. This rearrangement joins TRBV25-1 to TRBJ2-7; 8 bases map to TRBD2. CDR1 is MGHDK and CDR2 is SYGVNS in the germline V gene. V shed 9 bases, J shed 3 bases, and the junction held 16 bases outside the gene matches. The CDR3 totals 16 residues. CDR3 DNA sequence: TGTGCCAGTAGTAGGGGGGGAGCGGGAGACTTCTACGAGCAGTACTTC. As protein: CASSRGGAGDFYEQYF.

The V call is TRBV5-6, the J call TRBJ2-7; D may correspond to TRBD1 or TRBD2 (5 bases each). The CDR3 runs 18 residues. Trimming removed 0 bases from V and 3 bases from J, with 22 bases in between. Germline CDR1 is SGHDT and CDR2 is YYEEEE. The DNA for the CDR3 is TGTGCCAGCAGCTTGGTAGGGGCAAGCCCGGGGTGGTACTACGAGCAGTACTTC. It yields the protein CASSLVGASPGWYYEQYF.

This clonotype was observed at least ten times. J is TRBJ2-2 and V is TRBV12-3 or TRBV12-4; unclear D gene. Trimming removed 2 bases from V and 4 bases from J, with 8 bases in between. The CDR3 loop spans 14 amino acids. CDR3 amino acids: CASSLQRATGELFF. The CDR3 coding sequence is TGTGCCAGCAGTTTACAAAGGGCCACCGGGGAGCTGTTTTTT.

In its sample, this clonotype was seen many times. The CDR3 loop reads CASSFQRGGGYEQYF. Written as DNA, the CDR3 is TGTGCCAGCAGTTTCCAGCGGGGGGGCGGCTACGAGCAGTACTTC. This chain joins TRBV12-3 or TRBV12-4 and TRBJ2-7; the match to TRBD2 covers 10 bases. V shed 3 bases and J 3 bases; nucleotides not matched to a gene: 5. This CDR3 region has 15 residues.

This clonotype was detected many times. The genes are TRBV27 and TRBJ1-5; TRBD1 agrees at 7 bases. The CDR3 runs 16 residues. V lost 3 bases to trimming and J lost 2 bases; unmatched junction nucleotides: 7. Germline CDR1 is MNHEY and CDR2 is SMNVEV (reference sequence). The CDR3 loop is CASSLRQGLGNQPQHF. The CDR3 DNA follows: TGTGCCAGCAGTTTGAGACAGGGCCTTGGCAATCAGCCCCAGCATTTT.

The sample holds many counts of this clonotype. DNA for the CDR3: TGTGCCAGCACTCCGGGACAGGGAAGAATTGAAGCTTTCTTT. Protein sequence: CASTPGQGRIEAFF. The V and J genes are TRBV12-3 or TRBV12-4 and TRBJ1-1, with TRBD1 identical over 9 bases. This CDR3 is 14 amino acids long. V dropped 7 bases and J dropped 7; count of bases not matched to a gene: 10.

There are many counts of this clonotype. V usage is TRBV2 and J usage is TRBJ2-5; D gene unclear. There are 12 residues in the CDR3. The V and J ends lost 8 bases and 0 bases respectively, with 7 bases between them. Germline V gene sequence: CDR1 SNHLY, CDR2 FYNNEI. In DNA, the CDR3 is TGTGCCAGCGGCCGCTACCAAGAGACCCAGTACTTC. It translates to CASGRYQETQYF.

This clonotype was counted a few times. The chain has TRBV7-2 and TRBJ2-3; 8 positions match TRBD2. Trimming removed 5 bases from V and 0 bases from J; junction bases left unmatched: 4. Germline V gives CDR1 SGHTA, CDR2 FQGNSA. The CDR3 runs to 15 residues. CDR3 residues: CASSPGGPSTDTQYF. The DNA of the CDR3 is TGTGCCAGCAGCCCGGGGGGGCCTAGCACAGATACGCAGTATTTT.

This clonotype was observed a handful of times. This sequence joins TRBV7-2 and TRBJ2-5, with TRBD2 matching over 8 bases. CDR3 length: 15 residues. Per the germline V gene, CDR1 is SGHTA and CDR2 is FQGNSA. With 1 base clipped from V and 4 bases from J, the junction kept 5 bases outside the gene matches. In DNA, the CDR3 is TGTGCCAGCAGCTTAGTAAATAGCGGGACAGAGACCCAGTACTTC. Encoded protein: CASSLVNSGTETQYF.

There are many counts of this clonotype. CDR3 loop: CASSLLASGANVLTF. For the CDR3, the DNA is TGTGCCAGCAGCTTACTAGCATCTGGGGCCAACGTCCTGACTTTC. The rearrangement joins TRBV7-3 to TRBJ2-6; D is perhaps TRBD2 (5 bases). This CDR3 region has 15 residues. With 2 bases removed from V and 1 base from J, the gap between germline ends came to 6 bases. The germline V gene has CDR1 SGHTA and CDR2 FQGTGA.

This clonotype has at least ten counts. The V and J genes are TRBV6-2 or TRBV6-3 and TRBJ2-1; weak D call: TRBD2 (6 bases). Germline V gene lookup returns CDR1 MNHEY and CDR2 SVGEGT. The length of the CDR3 is 20 residues. V lost 8 bases and J lost 3, with 32 bases in between. CDR3 DNA sequence: TGTGCCAGCGTGTTCTCGCTGCTAGCGAGAGCGGCTCACTACTACAATGAGCAGTTCTTC. It encodes CASVFSLLARAAHYYNEQFF.

The chain recombines TRBV2 with TRBJ2-7; the D is unclear. Trimming left V 7 bases short and J 4 bases short, with 11 bases between. Germline V CDR1 and CDR2: SNHLY, FYNNEI. The length of the CDR3 is 12 residues. The CDR3 DNA follows: TGTGCCAGCACCCCCGAGACATACGAGCAGTACTTC. The encoded protein is CASTPETYEQYF. Together with reference TRBV2 and TRBJ2-7, the CDR3 gives the full variable domain: EPEVTQTPSHQVTQMGQEVILRCVPISNHLYFYWYRQILGQKVEFLVSFYNNEISEKSEIFDDQFSVERPDGSNFTLKIRSTKLEDSAMYFCASTPETYEQYFGPGTRLTVT.

This clonotype was picked up many times. The V and J genes are TRBV7-2 and TRBJ1-5, with D perhaps TRBD1 (6 bases). CDR1 is SGHTA and CDR2 is FQGNSA in the germline V gene. Between the trimmed V and J ends, which lost 1 base and 5 bases, there was a span of 12 bases. This CDR3 has 15 amino acids. The CDR3 bases are TGTGCCAGCAGCTTAGATTGGGGGGCTTATCAGCCCCAGCATTTT. Translated: CASSLDWGAYQPQHF.

This chain connects TRBV20-1 to TRBJ2-1; D not certain. The germline V gene has CDR1 DFQATT and CDR2 SNEGSKA (reference sequence). This CDR3 comprises 11 residues. V lost 2 bases, J lost 9 bases, and 8 bases lay in between. CDR3 region: CSARRMSEQFF. CDR3 nucleotide sequence: TGCAGTGCTAGACGTATGAGTGAGCAGTTCTTC.

CDR3 amino acids: CASSLETGTNQPQHF. The CDR3 DNA follows: TGTGCCAGCTCACTAGAGACAGGGACGAATCAGCCCCAGCATTTT. This sequence joins TRBV18 and TRBJ1-5; 7 bases match TRBD1. V trimming: 4 bases; J trimming: 4 bases; junction bases outside the gene matches: 7. CDR1 is KGHSH and CDR2 is LQKENI in the germline V gene. There are 15 residues in the CDR3.

As DNA, the CDR3 is TGTGCCAGCAGTTACTCAGTAACCTACGAGCAGTACTTC. Amino acid sequence: CASSYSVTYEQYF. V usage is TRBV6-5 and J usage is TRBJ2-7; D is undetermined. The length of the CDR3 is 13 residues. Trimming removed 0 bases at V and 2 bases at J, with 5 bases between. Germline V gene data show CDR1 as MNHEY and CDR2 as SVGAGI.

This clonotype was found many times. CDR3 coding DNA: TGTGCCAGCAGTTTTCGATTTATTGCAGGGGCCTACGAGCAGTACTTC. Translated: CASSFRFIAGAYEQYF. The chain links TRBV27 to TRBJ2-7; a possible D gene is TRBD1 (6 bases). The germline V and J ends were trimmed by 3 bases and 2 bases, with 17 bases remaining between them. CDR3 length: 16 amino acids. Germline V gene data show CDR1 as MNHEY and CDR2 as SMNVEV (reference sequence).

The V and J genes are TRBV6-2 or TRBV6-3 and TRBJ2-3, with D perhaps being TRBD1 or TRBD2 (5 bases each). This CDR3 comprises 15 residues. Trimming took off 2 bases at V and 3 bases at J, with 12 bases between the two ends. Germline CDR1 and CDR2: MNHEY and SVGEGT. As DNA, the CDR3 is TGTGCCAGCAGTTACGGTGAGGGGCAGACAGATACGCAGTATTTT. It translates to CASSYGEGQTDTQYF.

This clonotype was seen more than once but under ten times. The chain is built from TRBV2 and TRBJ2-2; D call uncertain. The CDR3 loop spans 14 amino acids. Trimming removed 7 bases from V and 6 bases from J, with 15 bases in between. The V gene's germline CDR1 is SNHLY and CDR2 FYNNEI. The CDR3 DNA is TGTGCCAGCATGATTGGAATAGGGTCCGGGGAGCTGTTTTTT. It yields the protein CASMIGIGSGELFF.

V and J are TRBV6-2 or TRBV6-3 and TRBJ2-1, with 11 bases that match TRBD2. This CDR3 has 16 amino acids. J gave up 13 bases and V 7 bases, and 18 bases lay outside the gene matches. Germline V gene lookup returns CDR1 MNHEY and CDR2 SVGEGT. The CDR3 bases are TGTGCCAGCACCCCACGACTAGCGGGGCCCTCCAAAGATCAGTTCTTC. As protein: CASTPRLAGPSKDQFF.

This clonotype appeared many times. V usage is TRBV9 and J usage is TRBJ1-6, with D unresolved. This CDR3 comprises 14 residues. CDR1 is SGDLS and CDR2 is YYNGEE in the germline V gene. V was clipped by 4 bases and J by 8 bases, with 13 bases between them. As DNA, the CDR3 is TGTGCCAGCAGCCCTCCCACCCCAGATTCACCCCTCCACTTT. Translated: CASSPPTPDSPLHF.